One and the same sample provided the 16 T cell receptor beta chains below, sequenced in a study of blood T cell repertoires in COVID-19. Only in-frame clones appear in the TCRdb table, and some are missing; sequencing was by immunoSEQ multiplex PCR. The table records 200,000 to 250,000 clones, 75% to 85% of them present only once. The sample taken for sequencing was peripheral blood. These receptors were collected from a woman in her seventies with COVID-19, enrolled during active disease.

Note on this clone: A read error may account for a junction end that differs from germline. The chain's CDR3 is CASSPTRGGEAFF. The DNA for the CDR3 is TGTGCTAGCAGCCCGACGAGGGGAGGTGAAGCTTTCTTT. The V call is TRBV7-7, the J call TRBJ1-1, with D possibly TRBD1 on 5 matching bases. CDR3 length equals 13 residues. From germline, CDR1 is SSHAT and CDR2 FNYEAQ (reference sequence). Using reference TRBV7-7 and TRBJ1-1 for the parts outside the CDR3, the full variable domain is GAGVSQSPRYKVTKRGQDVTLRCDPISSHATLYWYQQALGQGPEFLTYFNYEAQPDKSGLPSDRFSAERPEGSISTLTIQRTEQRDSAMYRCASSPTRGGEAFFGQGTRLTVV.

The CDR3 spells CASNRGNQNIQYF. Here the CDR3 DNA reads TGTGCCAGCAATCGCGGAAATCAAAACATTCAGTACTTC. This chain uses TRBV6-5 with TRBJ2-4; D not resolved. There are 13 residues in the CDR3. V lost 7 bases and J 5 bases, leaving 12 bases between the germline ends. Germline assignment: CDR1 MNHEY and CDR2 SVGAGI.

This chain connects TRBV7-2 to TRBJ2-7, with a weak D call TRBD2 (5 bases). Per germline, CDR1 SGHTA and CDR2 FQGNSA. The V gene lost 2 bases and the J gene lost 0 bases, with 5 bases spanning the gap. The CDR3 is 13 amino acids. CDR3 loop: CASSLTSSYEQYF. The CDR3 DNA sequence: TGTGCCAGCAGCTTAACTAGCTCCTACGAGCAGTACTTC.

The chain joins TRBV5-8 to TRBJ1-5, with 12 positions matching TRBD1. The ends lost 0 bases at V and 0 bases at J; junction bases unmatched: 10. There are 20 residues in the CDR3. CDR1 and CDR2 (germline): SGHTS, YDEGEE. CDR3 nucleotides: TGTGCCAGCAGCTTGGCCTTCGGGACAGGGGGCACCTATAGCAATCAGCCCCAGCATTTT. Its protein product is CASSLAFGTGGTYSNQPQHF.

The genes are TRBV3-1 (or the pseudogene TRBV3-2) and TRBJ2-3, with 9 bases fitting TRBD2. The CDR3 consists of 17 residues. Germline CDR1 and CDR2: LGHDT and YNNKEL (reference sequence). V trimming: 3 bases; J trimming: 1 base; junction bases outside the gene matches: 8. CDR3 sequence reads: CASSQRFGGRGTDTQYF. The DNA for the CDR3 is TGTGCCAGCAGCCAGAGGTTCGGCGGGAGGGGCACAGATACGCAGTATTTT.

The rearrangement links TRBV24-1 to TRBJ1-3, with D perhaps matching TRBD1 (6 bases). Trimming took 1 base from V and 4 from J, leaving 7 bases between them. Germline V gene sequence: CDR1 KGHDR, CDR2 SFDVKD. CDR3 length equals 14 residues. CDR3 coding DNA: TGTGCCACCAGTGATTTAGGACAGGGAAACACCATATATTTT. This gives the protein CATSDLGQGNTIYF.

The chain has TRBV4-1 and TRBJ2-3; TRBD2 matches at 12 bases. CDR1 MGHRA and CDR2 YSYEKL come from the germline V gene. The CDR3 spans 18 residues. Germline trimming cut 1 base from V and 6 bases from J; bases unmatched to any gene: 11. The CDR3 nucleotides read TGCGCCAGCAGCCAAGGCCCGACTAGCGGGAGTGGTTCGGATACGCAGTATTTT. This translates into CASSQGPTSGSGSDTQYF.

The gene calls are TRBV5-4 and TRBJ2-1, with 11 bases matching TRBD2. CDR3 size: 12 residues. CDR1 and CDR2 from the germline V gene are SGHNT and YYREEE (reference sequence). V shed 4 bases and J 13 bases; nucleotides not matched to a gene: 4. CDR3 loop: CASSTTSGSQFF. The CDR3 DNA follows: TGTGCCAGCAGCACTACTAGCGGGAGCCAGTTCTTC.

J is TRBJ1-5 and V is TRBV5-1; D may be TRBD1 (5 bases). Per the germline V gene, CDR1 is SGHRS and CDR2 is YFSETQ. The CDR3 has 15 amino acids. Trimming stripped 0 bases from V and 4 bases from J, with 11 bases between. The chain's CDR3 is CASSLDGARNQPQHF. DNA for the CDR3: TGCGCCAGCAGCTTGGATGGGGCGCGGAATCAGCCCCAGCATTTT.

The V gene is TRBV9, the J gene TRBJ2-3; 7 bases match TRBD1. Germline V gene data show CDR1 as SGDLS and CDR2 as YYNGEE. With V trimmed by 1 base and J by 1 base, 6 bases remained unmatched. The length of the CDR3 is 16 residues. The CDR3 coding sequence is TGTGCCAGCAGCGTATATCCCGGACAGGGCACAGATACGCAGTATTTT. This gives the protein CASSVYPGQGTDTQYF.

The chain uses TRBV5-1 and TRBJ1-1; D not certain. The CDR3 totals 13 residues. The V end was cut by 2 bases, the J end by 0 bases, with 5 bases between. Germline assignment: CDR1 SGHRS and CDR2 YFSETQ. The CDR3 region is CASSFSLNTEAFF. The CDR3 DNA reads as TGCGCCAGCAGCTTTAGCCTGAACACTGAAGCTTTCTTT.

This clone was seen a handful of times. V usage is TRBV6-5 and J usage is TRBJ2-2; TRBD2 agrees at 7 bases. The germline gives CDR1 MNHEY, CDR2 SVGAGI. The ends lost 6 bases at V and 4 bases at J; junction bases unmatched: 8. This CDR3 is built from 15 residues. The CDR3, as DNA: TGTGCCAGCAGACGTACGCGGGAGCGCACCGGGGAGCTGTTTTTT. Its translation is CASRRTRERTGELFF.

The J gene is TRBJ1-6, the V gene TRBV7-3; weak D call: TRBD1 (6 bases). Trimming shortened V by 4 bases and J by 2 bases, and 9 bases separated the two germline ends. The germline CDR1 and CDR2 sequences are SGHTA and FQGTGA. There are 15 residues in the CDR3. CDR3 region: CASSSQGPYNSPLHF. The CDR3 nucleotides read TGTGCCAGCAGCTCACAGGGACCCTATAATTCACCCCTCCACTTT.

The rearrangement links TRBV6-5 to TRBJ2-1, with a possible D match to TRBD2 (6 bases). The V end lost 2 bases, the J end lost 5 bases, and 13 bases lay between the germline ends. Germline V gene data show CDR1 as MNHEY and CDR2 as SVGAGI. This CDR3 region has 15 residues. The CDR3 loop is CASSYRAGGNNEQFF. The CDR3 nucleotides are TGTGCCAGCAGTTACAGGGCAGGCGGGAACAATGAGCAGTTCTTC.

The CDR3 DNA reads TGTGCCAGCAGTTACTCGACAGCAACGAACACCGGGGAGCTGTTTTTT. Encoded protein: CASSYSTATNTGELFF. V is TRBV6-7 and J is TRBJ2-2; a possible D gene is TRBD1 (5 bases). TRBV6-7 has ORF status, its function being uncertain. V lost 0 bases and J 0 bases, leaving 8 bases between the germline ends. This CDR3 contains 16 residues.

The chain couples TRBV21-1 to TRBJ2-3; no DNA check was done on the table's D call, TRBD1. TRBV21-1 is annotated as a pseudogene. This CDR3 contains 11 residues. This CDR3 is CATDQADTQYF. In nucleotides, the CDR3 is TGTGCCACCGATCAGGCAGATACGCAGTATTTT.